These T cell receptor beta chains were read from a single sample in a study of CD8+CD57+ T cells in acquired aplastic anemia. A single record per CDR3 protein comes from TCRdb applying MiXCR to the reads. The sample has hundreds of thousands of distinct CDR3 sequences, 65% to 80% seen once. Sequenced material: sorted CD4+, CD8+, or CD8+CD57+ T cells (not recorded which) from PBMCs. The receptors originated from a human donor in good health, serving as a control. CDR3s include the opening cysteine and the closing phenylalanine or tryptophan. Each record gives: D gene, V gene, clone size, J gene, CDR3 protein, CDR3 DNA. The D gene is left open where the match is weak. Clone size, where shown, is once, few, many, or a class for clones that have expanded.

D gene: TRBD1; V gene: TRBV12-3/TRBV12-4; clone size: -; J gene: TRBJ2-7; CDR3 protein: CASRSDRGPYEQYF; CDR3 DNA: TGTGCCAGCAGGTCGGACAGGGGGCCCTACGAGCAGTACTTC
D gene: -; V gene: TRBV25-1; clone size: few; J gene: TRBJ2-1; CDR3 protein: CASSDAGYNEQFF; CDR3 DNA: TGTGCCAGCAGTGACGCAGGGTACAATGAGCAGTTCTTC
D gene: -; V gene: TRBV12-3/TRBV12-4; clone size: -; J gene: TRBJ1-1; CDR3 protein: CASSAGDNTEAFF; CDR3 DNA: TGTGCCAGCAGCGCCGGTGATAACACTGAAGCTTTCTTT
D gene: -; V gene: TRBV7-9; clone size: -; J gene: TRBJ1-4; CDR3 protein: CASTGRSGGRNEKLFF; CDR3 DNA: TGTGCCAGCACGGGGAGGAGCGGGGGGCGCAATGAAAAACTGTTTTTT
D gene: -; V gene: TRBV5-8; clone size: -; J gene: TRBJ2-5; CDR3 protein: CATRGQVQETQYF; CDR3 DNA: TGTGCCACCAGAGGGCAGGTCCAAGAGACCCAGTACTTC
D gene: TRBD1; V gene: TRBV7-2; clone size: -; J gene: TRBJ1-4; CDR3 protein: CASSRPGTGKDRHERLFF; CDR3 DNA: TGTGCCAGCAGCCGGCCCGGGACAGGGAAGGATCGTCACGAAAGACTGTTTTTT
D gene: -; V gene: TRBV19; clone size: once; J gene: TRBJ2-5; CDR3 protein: CASSVTADAQYF; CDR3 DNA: TGCGCCAGTAGTGTAACAGCTGACGCCCAGTACTTC
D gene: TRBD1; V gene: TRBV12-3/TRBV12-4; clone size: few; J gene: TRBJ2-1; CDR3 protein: CASSVLEGQGASYNEQFF; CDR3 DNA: TGTGCCAGCAGTGTTCTTGAGGGACAGGGGGCTTCCTACAATGAGCAGTTCTTC
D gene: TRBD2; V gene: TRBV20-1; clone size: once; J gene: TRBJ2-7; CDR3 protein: CSASGTYAEYF; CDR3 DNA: TGCAGTGCCAGCGGGACCTACGCTGAGTACTTC
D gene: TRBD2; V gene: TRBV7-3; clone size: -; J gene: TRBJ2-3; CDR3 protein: CASSPTSGTDTQYF; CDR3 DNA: TGTGCCAGCAGCCCGACTAGCGGCACAGATACGCAGTATTTT
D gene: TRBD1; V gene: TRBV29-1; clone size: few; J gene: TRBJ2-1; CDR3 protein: CSVEGTGLYNEQFF; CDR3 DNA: TGCAGCGTTGAAGGGACAGGGCTCTACAATGAGCAGTTCTTC
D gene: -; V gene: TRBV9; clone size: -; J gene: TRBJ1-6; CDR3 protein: CASSVAGDRNSPLHF; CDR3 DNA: TGTGCCAGCAGCGTAGCAGGGGATCGCAATTCACCCCTCCACTTT
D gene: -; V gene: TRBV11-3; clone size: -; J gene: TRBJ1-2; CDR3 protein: CASSQRQRDYGYTF; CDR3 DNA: TGTGCCAGCAGCCAGAGACAGAGGGACTATGGCTACACCTTC
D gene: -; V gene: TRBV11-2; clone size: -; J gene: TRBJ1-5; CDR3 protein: CASSSERTDQPQHF; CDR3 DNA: TGTGCCAGCAGCTCCGAGAGAACGGATCAGCCCCAGCATTTT
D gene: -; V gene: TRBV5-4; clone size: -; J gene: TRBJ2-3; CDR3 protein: CASSLTVTTDTQYF; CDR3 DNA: TGTGCCAGCAGCCTGACAGTAACCACAGATACGCAGTATTTT
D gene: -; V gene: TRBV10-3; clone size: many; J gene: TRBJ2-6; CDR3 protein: CATSEQVLISGANVLTF; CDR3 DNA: TGTGCCACTTCGGAACAGGTTCTAATCTCTGGGGCCAACGTCCTGACTTTC
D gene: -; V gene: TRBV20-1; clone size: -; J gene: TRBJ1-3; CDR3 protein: CSAPTTGNTIYF; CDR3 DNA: TGCAGTGCCCCGACCACTGGAAACACCATATATTTT
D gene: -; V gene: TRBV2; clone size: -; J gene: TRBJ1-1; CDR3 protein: CASSVATGVKLSFF; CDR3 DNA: TGTGCCAGCAGCGTAGCCACGGGAGTCAAACTGTCTTTTTTT
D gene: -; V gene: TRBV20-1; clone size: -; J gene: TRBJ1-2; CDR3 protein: CSATDIRSNYGYTF; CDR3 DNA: TGCAGTGCCACGGACATTAGGTCTAACTATGGCTACACCTTC
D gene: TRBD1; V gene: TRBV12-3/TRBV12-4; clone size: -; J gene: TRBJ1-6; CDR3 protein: CASSTTGAASPLHF; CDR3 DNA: TGTGCCAGCAGTACTACAGGGGCGGCTTCACCCCTCCACTTT
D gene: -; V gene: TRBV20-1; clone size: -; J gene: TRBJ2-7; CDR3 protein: CSGRQISYGSYEQYF; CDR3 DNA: TGCAGTGGACGACAGATCAGCTATGGCTCCTACGAGCAGTACTTC
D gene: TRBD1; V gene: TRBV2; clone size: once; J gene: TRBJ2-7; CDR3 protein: CASSYSETGNEQYF; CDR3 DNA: TGTGCCAGCAGTTACTCGGAGACAGGGAACGAGCAGTACTTC
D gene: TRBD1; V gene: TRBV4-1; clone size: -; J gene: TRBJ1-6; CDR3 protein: CASNRDRDSPLHF; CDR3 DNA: TGCGCCAGCAACCGGGACAGGGACTCACCCCTCCACTTT
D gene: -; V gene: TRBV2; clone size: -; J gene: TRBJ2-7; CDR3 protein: CASSIRQTAHEQHF; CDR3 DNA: TGTGCCAGCAGTATCCGCCAGACAGCGCACGAGCAGCACTTC
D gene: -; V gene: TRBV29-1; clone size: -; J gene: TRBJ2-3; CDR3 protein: CSVEGGSTDTQYF; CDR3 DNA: TGCAGCGTTGAAGGGGGTAGTACAGATACGCAGTATTTT
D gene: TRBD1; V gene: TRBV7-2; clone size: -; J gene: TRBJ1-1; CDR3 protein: CASSQPTGDQALF; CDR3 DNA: TGTGCCAGCAGCCAACCGACAGGGGATCAAGCTCTCTTT
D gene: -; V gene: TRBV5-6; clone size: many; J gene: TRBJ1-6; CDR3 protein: CASSPPGSLRDSPLHF; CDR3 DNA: TGTGCCAGCAGCCCCCCCGGGTCCCTGAGGGATTCACCCCTCCACTTT
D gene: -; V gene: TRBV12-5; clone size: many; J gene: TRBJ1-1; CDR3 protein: CASGLAPEGGSEAFF; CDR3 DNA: TGTGCTAGTGGTTTGGCCCCAGAGGGAGGCTCTGAAGCTTTCTTT
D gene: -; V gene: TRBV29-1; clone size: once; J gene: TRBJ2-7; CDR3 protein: CAAHPCRCNEQYF; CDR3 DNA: TGCGCCGCGCACCCTTGCAGGTGCAACGAGCAGTACTTC
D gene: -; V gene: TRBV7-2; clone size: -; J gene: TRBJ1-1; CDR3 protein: CASSLHSRTEAFF; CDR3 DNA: TGTGCCAGCAGCTTGCATTCGAGGACTGAAGCTTTCTTT
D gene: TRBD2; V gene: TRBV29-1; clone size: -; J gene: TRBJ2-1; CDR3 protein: CSVVSGGSHYNEQFF; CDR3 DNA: TGCAGCGTAGTCAGCGGGGGGTCCCACTACAATGAGCAGTTCTTC
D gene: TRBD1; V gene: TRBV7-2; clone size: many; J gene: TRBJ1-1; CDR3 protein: CASSSLTGVTEAFF; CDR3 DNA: TGTGCCAGCAGCTCCCTTACAGGGGTCACTGAAGCTTTCTTT
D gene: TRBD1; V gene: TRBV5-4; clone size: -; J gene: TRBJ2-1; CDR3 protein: CASSTGQAYNEQFF; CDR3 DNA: TGTGCCAGCAGTACGGGACAGGCCTACAATGAGCAGTTCTTC
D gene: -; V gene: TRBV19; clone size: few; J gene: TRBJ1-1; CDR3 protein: CASSYTQSLNTEAFF; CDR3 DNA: TGTGCCAGTAGCTACACACAGAGCCTGAACACTGAAGCTTTCTTT
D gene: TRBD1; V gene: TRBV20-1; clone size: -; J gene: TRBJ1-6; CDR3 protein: CSAKGAEKLYSPLHF; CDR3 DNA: TGCAGTGCTAAGGGGGCTGAAAAACTGTATTCACCCCTCCACTTT
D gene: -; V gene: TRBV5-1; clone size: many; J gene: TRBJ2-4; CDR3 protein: CASSLVTGKNIQYF; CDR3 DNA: TGCGCCAGCAGCTTAGTGACGGGCAAAAACATTCAGTACTTC
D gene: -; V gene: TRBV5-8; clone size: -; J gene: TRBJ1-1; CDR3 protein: CASSQRYRVPEAFF; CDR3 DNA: TGTGCCAGCAGCCAAAGATACAGGGTCCCTGAAGCTTTCTTT
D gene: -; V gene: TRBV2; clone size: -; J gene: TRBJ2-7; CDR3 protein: CASSVRGDGRYF; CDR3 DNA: TGTGCCAGCAGTGTTAGGGGGGACGGGCGGTACTTC
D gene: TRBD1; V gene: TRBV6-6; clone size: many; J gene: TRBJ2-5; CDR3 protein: CASSQGQGTGAQYF; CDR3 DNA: TGTGCCAGCAGTCAAGGACAGGGTACCGGAGCCCAGTACTTC
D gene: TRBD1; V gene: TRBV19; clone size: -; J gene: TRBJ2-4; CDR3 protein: CASDTGQGGIQYF; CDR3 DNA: TGTGCCAGTGACACGGGACAGGGCGGCATTCAGTACTTC
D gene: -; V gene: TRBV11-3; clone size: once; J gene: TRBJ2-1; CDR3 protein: CASSLASGYNEQFF; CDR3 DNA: TGTGCCAGCAGCTTAGCCAGCGGATACAATGAGCAGTTCTTC
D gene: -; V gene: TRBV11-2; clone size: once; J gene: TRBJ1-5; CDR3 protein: CASSGQGGDQPQHF; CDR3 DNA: TGTGCCAGCAGCGGGCAGGGAGGGGATCAGCCCCAGCATTTT
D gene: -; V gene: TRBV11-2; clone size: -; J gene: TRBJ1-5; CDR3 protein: CASNRYPGQPQHF; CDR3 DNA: TGTGCCAGCAACCGCTACCCGGGACAGCCCCAGCATTTT
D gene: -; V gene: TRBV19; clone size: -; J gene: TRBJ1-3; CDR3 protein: CASSLPQGSGAGNTIYF; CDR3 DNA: TGTGCCAGTAGTCTACCACAGGGATCGGGGGCTGGAAACACCATATATTTT
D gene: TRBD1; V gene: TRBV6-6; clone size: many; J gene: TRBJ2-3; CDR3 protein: CASSYSRDSSATDTQYF; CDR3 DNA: TGTGCCAGCAGTTACTCGAGGGACAGCTCAGCCACAGATACGCAGTATTTT
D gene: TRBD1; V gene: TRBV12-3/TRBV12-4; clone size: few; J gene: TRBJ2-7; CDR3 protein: CASSSTGDEQYF; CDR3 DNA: TGTGCCAGCAGTTCGACAGGGGACGAGCAGTACTTC
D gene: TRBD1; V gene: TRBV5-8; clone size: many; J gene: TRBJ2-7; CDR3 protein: CASRPGTGLYGSYEQYF; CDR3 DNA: TGTGCCAGCAGACCCGGGACAGGGCTTTATGGCTCCTACGAGCAGTACTTC
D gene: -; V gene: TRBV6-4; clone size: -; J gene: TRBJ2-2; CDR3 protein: CASSVSVANTGELFF; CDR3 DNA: TGTGCCAGCAGTGTGAGCGTCGCGAACACCGGGGAGCTGTTTTTT
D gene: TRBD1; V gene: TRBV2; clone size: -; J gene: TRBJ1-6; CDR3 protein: CASSSGQGGNSPLHF; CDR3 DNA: TGCGCCAGCAGCTCGGGACAGGGAGGTAATTCTCCCCTCCACTTT
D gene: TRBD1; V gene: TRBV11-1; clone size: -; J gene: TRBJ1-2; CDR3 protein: CASSRRQGDYGYTF; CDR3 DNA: TGTGCCAGCAGCCGTCGACAGGGGGACTATGGCTACACCTTC
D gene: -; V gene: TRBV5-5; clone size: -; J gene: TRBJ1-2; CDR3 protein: CASSLRGAYGYTF; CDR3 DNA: TGTGCCAGCAGCTTGCGCGGGGCCTATGGCTACACCTTC
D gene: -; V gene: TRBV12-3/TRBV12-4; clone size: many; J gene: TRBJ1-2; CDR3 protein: CASSLRGVPYGYTF; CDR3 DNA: TGTGCCAGCAGTCTTCGGGGGGTACCCTATGGCTACACCTTC
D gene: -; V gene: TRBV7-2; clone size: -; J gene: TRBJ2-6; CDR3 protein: CASSLADGANVLTF; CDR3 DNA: TGTGCCAGCAGCTTAGCTGACGGAGCCAACGTCCTGACTTTC
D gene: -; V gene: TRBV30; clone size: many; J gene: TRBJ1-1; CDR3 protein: CAWGRLMNTEAFF; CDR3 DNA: TGTGCCTGGGGACGGCTGATGAACACTGAAGCTTTCTTT